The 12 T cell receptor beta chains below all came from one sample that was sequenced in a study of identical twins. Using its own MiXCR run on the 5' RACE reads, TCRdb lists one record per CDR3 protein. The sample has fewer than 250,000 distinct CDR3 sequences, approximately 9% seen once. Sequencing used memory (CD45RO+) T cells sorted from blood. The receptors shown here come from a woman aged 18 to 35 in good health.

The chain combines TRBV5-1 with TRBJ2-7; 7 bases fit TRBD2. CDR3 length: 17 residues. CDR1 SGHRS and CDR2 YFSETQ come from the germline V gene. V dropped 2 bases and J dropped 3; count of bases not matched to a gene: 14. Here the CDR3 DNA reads TGCGCCAGCAGCTTCAGCGCGGGAGAGAGCGGGCGCTACGAGCAGTACTTC. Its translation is CASSFSAGESGRYEQYF.

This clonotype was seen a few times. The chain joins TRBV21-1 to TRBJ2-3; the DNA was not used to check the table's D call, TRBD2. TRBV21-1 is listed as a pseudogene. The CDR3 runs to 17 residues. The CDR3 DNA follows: TGTGCCAGCAGCTATCTACCGGGACTTACCCCCACAGATACGCAGTATTTT. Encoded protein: CASSYLPGLTPTDTQYF.

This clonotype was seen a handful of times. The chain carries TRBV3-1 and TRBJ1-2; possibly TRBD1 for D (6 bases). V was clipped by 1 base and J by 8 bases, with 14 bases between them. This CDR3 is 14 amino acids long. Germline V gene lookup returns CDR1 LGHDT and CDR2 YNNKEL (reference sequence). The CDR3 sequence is CASSQGGALEGYTF. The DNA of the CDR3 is TGTGCCAGCAGCCAAGGGGGGGCGCTTGAAGGCTACACCTTC.

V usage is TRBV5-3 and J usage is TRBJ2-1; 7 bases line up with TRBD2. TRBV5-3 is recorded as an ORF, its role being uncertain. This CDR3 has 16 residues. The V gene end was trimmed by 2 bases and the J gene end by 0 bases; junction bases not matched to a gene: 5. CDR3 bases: TGTGCCAGAAGCTTATCTAGCGGAAGCTCCTACAATGAGCAGTTCTTC. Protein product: CARSLSSGSSYNEQFF.

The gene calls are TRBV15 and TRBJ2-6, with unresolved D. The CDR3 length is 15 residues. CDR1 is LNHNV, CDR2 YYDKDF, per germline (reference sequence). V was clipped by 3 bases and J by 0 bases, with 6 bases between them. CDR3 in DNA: TGTGCCACCAGCAGTTCCCCCTCTGGGGCCAACGTCCTGACTTTC. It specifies CATSSSPSGANVLTF.

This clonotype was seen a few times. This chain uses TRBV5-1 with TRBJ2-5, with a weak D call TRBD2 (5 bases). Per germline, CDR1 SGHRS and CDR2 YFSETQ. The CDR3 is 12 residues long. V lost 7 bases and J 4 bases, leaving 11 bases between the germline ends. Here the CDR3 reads CASAGEGETQYF. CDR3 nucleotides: TGCGCCAGCGCAGGAGAGGGAGAGACCCAGTACTTC.

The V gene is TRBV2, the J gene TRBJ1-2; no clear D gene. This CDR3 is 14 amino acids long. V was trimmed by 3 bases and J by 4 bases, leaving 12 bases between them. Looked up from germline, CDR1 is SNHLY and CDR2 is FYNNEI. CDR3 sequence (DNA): TGTGCCAGCAGTGAGTCCGCCGGCCCCTATGGCTACACCTTC. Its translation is CASSESAGPYGYTF.

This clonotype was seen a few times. In DNA, the CDR3 is TGTGCCAGCAGCGTAGCGGGACAGGGACGGTCTGAAGCTTTCTTT. It specifies CASSVAGQGRSEAFF. The rearrangement links TRBV9 to TRBJ1-1; 9 bases match TRBD1. The CDR3 is 15 amino acids. Per the germline V gene, CDR1 is SGDLS and CDR2 is YYNGEE. J was trimmed by 6 bases and V by 0 bases; bases with no gene match: 6.

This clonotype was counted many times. CDR3 DNA: TGTGCCAGCAGCTTTTCCGACCGGCACACTGAAGCTTTCTTT. This encodes CASSFSDRHTEAFF. V and J are TRBV7-2 and TRBJ1-1; no definite D call. The CDR3 is 14 amino acids. V was shortened by 3 bases and J by 3 bases, with 11 bases between the two germline ends. In germline, CDR1 is SGHTA, CDR2 FQGNSA.

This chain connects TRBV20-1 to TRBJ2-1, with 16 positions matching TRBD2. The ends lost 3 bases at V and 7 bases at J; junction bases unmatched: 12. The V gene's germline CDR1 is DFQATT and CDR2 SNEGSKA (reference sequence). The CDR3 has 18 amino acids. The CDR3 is CSARGPGTSGRGLNEQFF. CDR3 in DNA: TGCAGTGCTAGGGGTCCCGGGACTAGCGGGAGGGGTTTGAATGAGCAGTTCTTC.

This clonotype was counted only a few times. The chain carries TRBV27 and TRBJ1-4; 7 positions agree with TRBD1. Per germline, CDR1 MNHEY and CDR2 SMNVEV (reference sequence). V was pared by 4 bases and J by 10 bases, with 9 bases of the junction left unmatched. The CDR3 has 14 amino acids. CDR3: CASSSRQGGGKLFF. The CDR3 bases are TGTGCCAGCAGTTCTAGACAGGGAGGAGGAAAACTGTTTTTT.

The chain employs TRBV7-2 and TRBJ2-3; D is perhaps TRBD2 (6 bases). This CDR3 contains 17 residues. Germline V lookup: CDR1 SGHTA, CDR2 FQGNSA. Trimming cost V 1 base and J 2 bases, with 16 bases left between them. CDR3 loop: CASSLGRGLSLTDTQYF. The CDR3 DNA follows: TGTGCCAGCAGCTTAGGGCGGGGACTGTCGCTCACAGATACGCAGTATTTT.